Below, 9 T cell receptor beta chains from the same sample are listed, as sequenced in a study of quantifying T cell responses using KT2 cells. Study summary: TCR alpha and beta constant-region primers primed reverse transcription of RNA.

The cDNA 3' end received a ligated oligonucleotide with a UMI. The first PCR ran roughly 4 cycles with an equimolar RC1.1 and RC1.2 beta primer mix. One entry per CDR3 protein, called by TCRdb with MiXCR from the UMI-ligation and nested PCR reads. The table shows approximately 41,000 distinct CDR3 sequences, with more than 15% occurring only once. The source material was PBMCs spiked with cells of the T cell clone KT2. These receptors were collected from a human donor.

The chain joins TRBV6-6 to TRBJ2-2; 7 bases line up with TRBD1. This CDR3 spans 16 amino acids. Germline assignment: CDR1 MNHNY and CDR2 SVGAGI (reference sequence). V was pared by 6 bases and J by 1 base, with 8 bases of the junction left unmatched. Here the CDR3 DNA reads TGTGCCAGCAGAACTTGGACAGGCCAGAACACCGGGGAGCTGTTTTTT. It yields the protein CASRTWTGQNTGELFF.

This clonotype was recorded a few times. The chain combines TRBV11-2 with TRBJ2-7; 7 bases line up with TRBD1. Per germline, CDR1 SGHAT and CDR2 FQNNGV. The CDR3 is 16 residues long. The V gene end was trimmed by 3 bases and the J gene end by 2 bases; junction bases not matched to a gene: 10. The CDR3 is CASSFAGHRGAYEQYF. The CDR3 nucleotides read TGTGCCAGCAGCTTCGCAGGGCACAGGGGTGCCTACGAGCAGTACTTC. The whole variable domain, remainder taken from reference TRBV11-2 and TRBJ2-7, is EAGVAQSPRYKIIEKRQSVAFWCNPISGHATLYWYQQILGQGPKLLIQFQNNGVVDDSQLPKDRFSAERLKGVDSTLKIQPAKLEDSAVYLCASSFAGHRGAYEQYFGPGTRLTVT.

The J gene is TRBJ2-2, the V gene TRBV4-1; possible D gene TRBD1, 5 bases. Germline lookup yields CDR1 MGHRA and CDR2 YSYEKL. This CDR3 region has 20 residues. The V end was cut by 0 bases, the J end by 4 bases, with 24 bases between. CDR3 DNA: TGCGCCAGCAGCCAAGAACAGAGAGGCAGGGCCCGTTCGGGCACCGGGGAGCTGTTTTTT. Its translation: CASSQEQRGRARSGTGELFF.

This clonotype has at least ten counts. This chain joins TRBV11-2 and TRBJ2-1; TRBD2 aligns across 7 bases. With 3 bases clipped from V and 2 bases from J, the junction kept 4 bases outside the gene matches. CDR1 and CDR2 (germline): SGHAT, FQNNGV. The CDR3 loop spans 15 amino acids. The chain's CDR3 is CASSLSGVAYNEQFF. The DNA of the CDR3 is TGTGCCAGCAGCTTGAGCGGGGTCGCCTACAATGAGCAGTTCTTC. The full variable domain, with the rest looked up from reference TRBV11-2 and TRBJ2-1, is EAGVAQSPRYKIIEKRQSVAFWCNPISGHATLYWYQQILGQGPKLLIQFQNNGVVDDSQLPKDRFSAERLKGVDSTLKIQPAKLEDSAVYLCASSLSGVAYNEQFFGPGTRLTVL.

This clonotype has a single count. The chain combines TRBV6-5 with TRBJ1-4, with 10 bases identical to TRBD1. The CDR3 has 15 amino acids. The V gene's germline CDR1 is MNHEY and CDR2 SVGAGI. The V segment lost 0 bases and the J segment 8 bases; nucleotides outside the gene matches: 3. CDR3: CASSYSGTGVEKLFF. CDR3 nucleotides: TGTGCCAGCAGTTACTCCGGGACAGGGGTGGAAAAACTGTTTTTT.

This clonotype showed up just a few times. This chain joins TRBV20-1 and TRBJ2-1, with 8 bases aligning to TRBD2. In germline, CDR1 is DFQATT, CDR2 SNEGSKA (reference sequence). V shed 5 bases, J shed 4 bases, and the junction held 10 bases outside the gene matches. The CDR3 has 15 amino acids. The CDR3 reads CSAGAPGTRYNEQFF. The CDR3 coding sequence is TGCAGTGCTGGGGCCCCCGGGACTAGATACAATGAGCAGTTCTTC.

This clonotype was detected many times. The chain carries TRBV20-1 and TRBJ1-1; D perhaps matches TRBD1 (6 bases). Trimming removed 5 bases at V and 5 bases at J, with 21 bases between. CDR3 length: 15 residues. Germline-derived CDR1 and CDR2 are DFQATT and SNEGSKA (reference sequence). The CDR3 sequence is CSASPGGHIRTEAFF. CDR3 in DNA: TGCAGTGCTTCCCCGGGGGGACATATAAGGACTGAAGCTTTCTTT.

Regarding this clonotype: It is likely a read error, because the conserved phenylalanine at the end of the CDR3 is missing. The chain combines TRBV5-1 with TRBJ1-5; weak D call: TRBD1 (5 bases). Germline V gene sequence: CDR1 SGHRS, CDR2 YFSETQ. Deletions cut 5 bases from V and 0 bases from J, with 15 bases between. There are 16 residues in the CDR3. The CDR3, as DNA: TGCGCCAGCAGGAATTGTAGGACACTTAGCAATCAGCCCCAGCATTCT. Translated, it gives CASRNCRTLSNQPQHS.

The V gene is TRBV7-9, the J gene TRBJ2-3, with 7 positions matching TRBD2. The V gene's germline CDR1 is SEHNR and CDR2 FQNEAQ (reference sequence). This CDR3 comprises 14 residues. V lost 0 bases and J lost 9; bases outside the gene matches: 6. DNA for the CDR3: TGTGCCAGCAGCTTAGCTATCCACGGGGGGACGCAGTATTTT. This codes for CASSLAIHGGTQYF.